What follows are 28 T cell receptor beta chains derived from one specimen sequenced in a study of cytomegalovirus exposure and HLA in healthy donors. Primers for the PCR totalled 60 Vbeta and 13 Jbeta. TCRdb keeps only in-frame clones here, not all; method: immunoSEQ multiplex PCR. The sample lists about 57,000 clones, around 83% occurring once. The specimen was PBMCs. These receptors all stem from a man aged 25-45 years in good health and CMV-seronegative.

The chain couples TRBV21-1 to TRBJ2-3; TRBD2 is taken as the D call from the table, unchecked against the DNA. TRBV21-1 is labeled a pseudogene. CDR3 size: 16 residues. CDR3 sequence: CASSKAVTGEADTQYF. The CDR3 DNA follows: TGTGCCAGCAGCAAAGCCGTAACGGGGGAGGCAGATACGCAGTATTTT.

This rearrangement joins TRBV19 to TRBJ2-1; D unresolved. Germline V gives CDR1 LNHDA, CDR2 SQIVND (reference sequence). Trimming took off 3 bases at V and 6 bases at J, with 15 bases between the two ends. The CDR3 is 15 amino acids. The CDR3 loop reads CASSMLVGRVNEQFF. The CDR3 nucleotides are TGTGCCAGTAGTATGTTAGTGGGCCGAGTCAATGAGCAGTTCTTC. The full variable domain, with the rest looked up from reference TRBV19 and TRBJ2-1, is DGGITQSPKYLFRKEGQNVTLSCEQNLNHDAMYWYRQDPGQGLRLIYYSQIVNDFQKGDIAEGYSVSREKKESFPLTVTSAQKNPTAFYLCASSMLVGRVNEQFFGPGTRLTVL.

The J gene is TRBJ1-2, the V gene TRBV9; a weak D match, TRBD1 (5 bases). The length of the CDR3 is 17 residues. V was cut by 0 bases and J by 6 bases, with 21 bases left in between. Germline CDR1 and CDR2: SGDLS and YYNGEE. CDR3 sequence: CASSVAKTARTADGYTF. The CDR3 nucleotides read TGTGCCAGCAGCGTAGCTAAGACAGCGCGAACGGCGGATGGCTACACCTTC.

This clone was counted once. The J gene is TRBJ2-1, the V gene TRBV15; TRBD2 aligns across 9 bases. There are 18 residues in the CDR3. Looked up from germline, CDR1 is LNHNV and CDR2 is YYDKDF (reference sequence). J was trimmed by 4 bases and V by 0 bases; bases with no gene match: 10. CDR3 in amino acids: CATSRDLTLAGSYNEQFF. The DNA for the CDR3 is TGTGCCACCAGCAGAGATTTAACCCTAGCGGGGTCGTACAATGAGCAGTTCTTC.

This chain joins TRBV5-4 and TRBJ2-7; perhaps TRBD1 as D (6 bases). V lost 2 bases and J lost 4, with 16 bases in between. This CDR3 spans 15 amino acids. Germline CDR1 and CDR2: SGHNT and YYREEE (reference sequence). This CDR3 is CASSFVGAGEYEQYF. CDR3 coding DNA: TGTGCCAGCAGCTTCGTTGGGGCAGGGGAATACGAGCAGTACTTC.

The chain is built from TRBV27 and TRBJ1-6, with no clear D. Germline V CDR1 and CDR2: MNHEY, SMNVEV (reference sequence). Trimming removed 2 bases from V and 7 bases from J, with 3 bases in between. The CDR3 spans 12 residues. The CDR3 reads CASSLENSPLHF. DNA for the CDR3: TGTGCCAGCAGTTTAGAGAATTCACCCCTCCACTTT.

This chain connects TRBV7-2 to TRBJ1-2; 11 bases map to TRBD1. Germline loops: CDR1 SGHTA, CDR2 FQGNSA. This CDR3 region has 14 residues. Losses at the gene ends were 4 bases for V and 3 bases for J; bases not matched to a gene: 1. In DNA form, the CDR3 reads TGTGCCAGCAGCTGGACAGGGGGCTACTATGGCTACACCTTC. Translation gives CASSWTGGYYGYTF.

The chain joins TRBV6-6 to TRBJ2-7; D is possibly TRBD2 (6 bases). The CDR3 loop spans 13 amino acids. CDR1 and CDR2 from the germline V gene are MNHNY and SVGAGI (reference sequence). Trimming removed 7 bases from V and 3 bases from J, with 13 bases in between. The CDR3 nucleotides read TGTGCCAGCACCGACCGGGAGTTCTACGAGCAGTACTTC. Translation gives CASTDREFYEQYF.

CDR3 in amino acids: CASSSRSSGPTRELFF. For the CDR3, the DNA is TGTGCCAGTAGTAGCCGATCTAGCGGGCCCACGAGGGAGCTGTTTTTT. The chain employs TRBV19 and TRBJ2-2; 8 bases fit TRBD2. Germline-derived CDR1 and CDR2 are LNHDA and SQIVND (reference sequence). CDR3 length equals 16 residues. V shed 4 bases, J shed 9 bases, and the junction held 13 bases outside the gene matches.

This chain uses TRBV6-5 with TRBJ2-1, with TRBD2 identical over 11 bases. V was pared by 4 bases and J by 2 bases, with 1 base of the junction left unmatched. Germline V lookup: CDR1 MNHEY, CDR2 SVGAGI. The CDR3 runs 15 residues. In DNA form, the CDR3 reads TGTGCCAGCAGTTTAGCGGGGGGGCCCTACAATGAGCAGTTCTTC. Protein sequence: CASSLAGGPYNEQFF.

This clone was seen only a few times. The rearrangement joins TRBV11-2 to TRBJ1-4, with D perhaps TRBD1 (6 bases). The length of the CDR3 is 15 residues. V dropped 6 bases and J dropped 7 bases, with 18 bases sitting between them. Germline CDR1 and CDR2: SGHAT and FQNNGV. CDR3 DNA sequence: TGTGCCAGCAGTTCCCCCAGGGGCGGAACTGAAAAACTGTTTTTT. This sequence encodes CASSSPRGGTEKLFF.

The chain carries TRBV5-8 and TRBJ2-2, with TRBD2 matching over 8 bases. Germline-derived CDR1 and CDR2 are SGHTS and YDEGEE. The trim removed 1 base at V and 4 bases at J, leaving 3 bases unmatched. The CDR3 spans 15 residues. DNA for the CDR3: TGTGCCAGCAGCTTGAGAGCGGGAGTCACCGGGGAGCTGTTTTTT. Translating gives CASSLRAGVTGELFF.

The table lists this clone with a few counts. The rearrangement uses TRBV6-1 and TRBJ1-3; D remains ambiguous. There are 15 residues in the CDR3. Trimming shortened V by 6 bases and J by 0 bases, and 12 bases separated the two germline ends. The germline gives CDR1 MNHNS, CDR2 SASEGT. The CDR3 coding sequence is TGTGCCAGCAGCGATGAGGAAGCCTCTGGAAACACCATATATTTT. Translating gives CASSDEEASGNTIYF.

The chain is built from TRBV7-9 and TRBJ2-5; TRBD1 aligns across 8 bases. Germline values: CDR1 SEHNR, CDR2 FQNEAQ (reference sequence). The J segment lost 5 bases and the V segment lost 5 bases, leaving 10 bases of the junction unmatched. CDR3 length: 15 amino acids. CDR3 DNA: TGTGCCAGCAGCCTTAGCAGGGGGCTAGGGGAGACCCAGTACTTC. It translates to CASSLSRGLGETQYF.

The chain uses TRBV4-1 and TRBJ2-2; maybe TRBD2 (7 bases). The V end was cut by 6 bases, the J end by 6 bases, with 20 bases between. The germline V gene has CDR1 MGHRA and CDR2 YSYEKL. The CDR3 has 16 amino acids. The CDR3 DNA follows: TGCGCCAGCAGACCACCAGGGGAGGGTGACGCCGGGGAGCTGTTTTTT. This translates into CASRPPGEGDAGELFF.

The chain employs TRBV11-2 and TRBJ2-7; perhaps TRBD2 as D (6 bases). This CDR3 contains 15 residues. V lost 7 bases and J lost 5, with 21 bases in between. Germline V gives CDR1 SGHAT, CDR2 FQNNGV. The CDR3 here is CASTQGRLGGNEQYF. CDR3 nucleotides: TGTGCCAGCACCCAAGGAAGGTTGGGCGGGAACGAGCAGTACTTC.

The chain joins TRBV7-3 to TRBJ2-3; D possibly corresponds to TRBD2 (5 bases). Germline-derived CDR1 and CDR2 are SGHTA and FQGTGA. The CDR3 sequence is 16 residues long. V lost 1 base and J 0 bases, leaving 11 bases between the germline ends. CDR3 nucleotides: TGTGCCAGCAGCTTAAACCCGGGGATTAGCACAGATACGCAGTATTTT. Its translation: CASSLNPGISTDTQYF.

The chain uses TRBV5-4 and TRBJ2-5, with 8 bases lining up with TRBD2. V lost 3 bases and J lost 4; bases outside the gene matches: 11. Germline V CDR1 and CDR2: SGHNT, YYREEE (reference sequence). This CDR3 comprises 16 residues. For the CDR3, the DNA is TGTGCCAGCAGCTCACTAGCGGCCCGGGGGTCAGAGACCCAGTACTTC. As protein: CASSSLAARGSETQYF.

This chain uses TRBV11-2 with TRBJ1-1, with D hard to call. The CDR3 consists of 17 residues. Germline V gene data show CDR1 as SGHAT and CDR2 as FQNNGV. The V and J ends lost 5 bases and 5 bases respectively, with 24 bases between them. The CDR3 protein is CASSPLSPPRRGTEAFF. The CDR3 nucleotides are TGTGCCAGCAGCCCACTTTCCCCACCTCGAAGAGGTACTGAAGCTTTCTTT.

This clone was detected once. The rearrangement uses TRBV6-5 and TRBJ2-3; possible D gene TRBD2, 5 bases. The CDR3 extends over 16 amino acids. Trimming removed 2 bases at V and 2 bases at J, with 14 bases between. Germline CDR1 and CDR2: MNHEY and SVGAGI. In DNA, the CDR3 is TGTGCCAGCAGTTACCGTGGGAGCTACTCCACAGATACGCAGTATTTT. This translates into CASSYRGSYSTDTQYF.

The chain combines TRBV30 with TRBJ2-5, with 7 nucleotides matching TRBD2. Trimming took 4 bases from V and 4 from J; bases not matched to a gene: 6. This CDR3 spans 13 amino acids. In germline, CDR1 is GTSNPN, CDR2 SVGIG (reference sequence). CDR3 DNA: TGTGCCTGGATCGTGGGAGGGTCAGAGACCCAGTACTTC. Its translation: CAWIVGGSETQYF.

V and J are TRBV6-5 and TRBJ1-2, with D possibly TRBD1 on 6 matching bases. V lost 2 bases, J lost 2 bases, and 12 bases lay in between. This CDR3 contains 15 residues. Germline-derived CDR1 and CDR2 are MNHEY and SVGAGI. CDR3 sequence: CASSYSRGANYGYTF. The CDR3 DNA follows: TGTGCCAGCAGTTACAGCAGGGGCGCGAACTATGGCTACACCTTC.

V is TRBV9 and J is TRBJ1-2; 7 positions agree with TRBD1. The V gene end was trimmed by 0 bases and the J gene end by 4 bases; junction bases not matched to a gene: 15. The CDR3 length is 18 residues. The V gene's germline CDR1 is SGDLS and CDR2 YYNGEE. The CDR3 is CASSVAGSGDRDPYGYTF. DNA of the CDR3: TGTGCCAGCAGCGTAGCTGGATCGGGAGACAGGGACCCCTATGGCTACACCTTC.

The CDR3 DNA is TGTGCCAGCAGCGCAAAGATGGGACAGCCTTTTGAAAAACTGTTTTTT. Translating gives CASSAKMGQPFEKLFF. This chain connects TRBV7-6 to TRBJ1-4; 7 bases match TRBD1. Trimming at V came to 5 bases and at J to 7 bases, leaving 13 bases not matched to a gene. This CDR3 has 16 amino acids. Looked up from germline, CDR1 is SGHVS and CDR2 is FNYEAQ.

V usage is TRBV6-1 and J usage is TRBJ2-7; D not certain. Per germline, CDR1 MNHNS and CDR2 SASEGT. This CDR3 has 12 amino acids. Trimming left V 7 bases short and J 3 bases short, with 10 bases between. This chain's CDR3 is CASNEASYEQYF. The DNA for the CDR3 is TGTGCCAGCAATGAGGCTAGCTACGAGCAGTACTTC.

This chain connects TRBV15 to TRBJ2-5; D is ambiguous. V lost 2 bases to trimming and J lost 2 bases, with 9 bases between them. This CDR3 region has 14 residues. Germline loops: CDR1 LNHNV, CDR2 YYDKDF (reference sequence). The CDR3 reads CATSRTHSQETQYF. The CDR3 DNA reads TGTGCCACCAGCAGAACCCATAGTCAAGAGACCCAGTACTTC. Based on the CDR3 plus reference TRBV15 and TRBJ2-5, the full variable domain is DAMVIQNPRYQVTQFGKPVTLSCSQTLNHNVMYWYQQKSSQAPKLLFHYYDKDFNNEADTPDNFQSRRPNTSFCFLDIRSPGLGDTAMYLCATSRTHSQETQYFGPGTRLLVL.

The chain carries TRBV19 and TRBJ2-1; tentative D call: TRBD1 (6 bases). The CDR3 has 13 amino acids. V was shortened by 4 bases and J by 9 bases, with 13 bases between the two germline ends. Germline assignment: CDR1 LNHDA and CDR2 SQIVND (reference sequence). CDR3 amino acids: CASSTNRVLEQFF. Written as DNA, the CDR3 is TGTGCCAGTAGTACCAACAGGGTCCTTGAGCAGTTCTTC.

CDR3 in amino acids: CASSLSSGTARAQYF. DNA of the CDR3: TGTGCCAGCAGCCTATCCTCCGGGACAGCTAGGGCCCAGTACTTC. The chain recombines TRBV11-2 with TRBJ2-5, with 7 positions matching TRBD1. The CDR3 covers 15 residues. The J segment lost 9 bases and the V segment lost 5 bases, leaving 15 bases of the junction unmatched. The germline V gene has CDR1 SGHAT and CDR2 FQNNGV.